This T cell receptor (beta chain) was identified in a study of cytomegalovirus exposure and HLA in healthy donors. This clone turned up a few times. Antigen specificity is unknown. The PCR contained 60 Vbeta and 13 Jbeta primers. The protocol was immunoSEQ multiplex PCR, while the TCRdb copy is restricted to in-frame clones and leaves out a portion. The sample carries roughly 100,000 clones, about 83% recorded once. The CDR3 extends over 13 amino acids. The V and J ends lost 1 base and 6 bases respectively, with 10 bases between them. Germline V gives CDR1 SGHVS, CDR2 FNYEAQ. General observations from the study: Some highly shared sequence variants likely arose as a pipeline artifact. Analysis performed later showed TCR beta chains linked to HLA being more clonally expanded than equally common others. Being productive about 87% or about 30% of the time was typical of most TCR beta V segments in an earlier analysis.

Sequencing was performed on PBMCs. V and J are TRBV7-6 and TRBJ2-7, with a possible D match to TRBD2 (6 bases). This sequence originates from a man between 18 and 35 years old in good health and CMV-seronegative. The CDR3 spells CASSLGEAGEQYF. The CDR3 coding sequence is TGTGCCAGCAGCTTAGGGGAGGCCGGCGAGCAGTACTTC.